This entry describes one T cell receptor beta chain. Germline CDR1 SGHRS, CDR2 YFSETQ. This CDR3 comprises 16 residues. V shed 4 bases and J 2 bases; nucleotides not matched to a gene: 10. The data were taken from a study of blood T cell repertoires in COVID-19. Across the whole study: Sources were T cells, B-cell-depleted T cells, or PBMCs; the material itself was cDNA or gDNA.

Here immunoSEQ multiplex PCR was the method, and the copy in TCRdb shows in-frame clones only, minus some. The sample records over 450,000 clones, roughly 87% being singletons. The TCR was taken from a man between 18 and 35 years old with COVID-19, enrolled during active disease. Material: peripheral blood. The genes are TRBV5-1 and TRBJ2-3; 7 positions agree with TRBD2. CDR3 amino acids: CASSGTRGVSTDTQYF. The CDR3, as DNA: TGCGCCAGCAGCGGGACCCGGGGGGTATCCACAGATACGCAGTATTTT.